The sequence of this TCR beta chain was determined in a study of T cell responses to AZD1222 COVID-19 vaccine. Here immunoSEQ multiplex PCR was the method, and the copy in TCRdb shows in-frame clones only, minus some. Here the sample spans about 110,000 clones, around nine tenths being singletons. This CDR3 has 14 amino acids. V dropped 0 bases and J dropped 9 bases, with 10 bases sitting between them. The germline V gene encodes CDR1 SGHRS and CDR2 YFSETQ. The chain combines TRBV5-1 with TRBJ1-6; D is ambiguous. The starting material was peripheral blood, obtained 28 days after the second AZD1222 dose. This clonotype was obtained from an adult who received the AZD1222 COVID-19 vaccine. CDR3 amino acids: CASSLDVLSSPLHF. DNA of the CDR3: TGCGCCAGCAGCTTGGATGTTCTAAGTTCACCCCTCCACTTT.